This is a list of T cell receptor beta chains from one sample in a study of patients and donors after allogeneic stem cell transplantation. In TCRdb, the RT-PCR reads were re-called with MiXCR into one record per CDR3 protein. The sample gives around 30,000 distinct CDR3 sequences, over 7% of which show up once; about 50% is in the top ten. Sequenced sample: blood, either unsorted or a sorted T cell fraction (not recorded which). These receptors were obtained from a human donor who was either an allogeneic HSCT recipient or a stem cell or donor lymphocyte infusion donor (not recorded which). It is not recorded whose cells these are; they may come from a transplant donor. CDR3s include the opening cysteine and the closing phenylalanine or tryptophan. The D gene is left open where the match is weak. Clone size appears in some rows only: once, few, many, or a class for an expanded clone.

V	length	D	size	J	DNA	CDR3
TRBV9	16	TRBD1	many	TRBJ2-2	TGTGCCAGCAGTGTAACCGGGACAGGGAACTCCGGGGAGCTGTTTTTT	CASSVTGTGNSGELFF
TRBV9	16	TRBD1	many	TRBJ2-7	TGTGCCAGCAGCGTAGGTCAGGGGGCAATACTCTACGAGCAGTACTTC	CASSVGQGAILYEQYF
TRBV15	15	TRBD1	-	TRBJ1-2	TGTGCCACCAGCAGGCTTTTCAGGGGGAACTATGGCTACACCTTC	CATSRLFRGNYGYTF
TRBV10-3	14	-	many	TRBJ1-1	TGTGCCATCAGTCGAGGGGAGATGAACACTGAAGCTTTCTTT	CAISRGEMNTEAFF
TRBV6-1	16	-	many	TRBJ1-1	TGTGCCAGCAGTGAACTCTTGGGACCGCAGAACACTGAAGCTTTCTTT	CASSELLGPQNTEAFF
TRBV28	14	-	-	TRBJ2-1	TGTGCCAGCAACCAGGGGGGTTTTTACAATGAGCAGTTCTTC	CASNQGGFYNEQFF
TRBV7-9	14	-	few	TRBJ1-5	TGTGCCAGCAGCCATGACGGACCTCATCAGCCCCAGCATTTT	CASSHDGPHQPQHF
TRBV7-2	13	TRBD1	many	TRBJ1-2	TGTGCCAGCAGCGCCGACAGGGTGGGAGGCTACACCTTC	CASSADRVGGYTF
TRBV3-1	12	-	few	TRBJ1-1	TGTGCCAGCAGCCAATCCGAGGCAAAAACTTTCTTT	CASSQSEAKTFF
TRBV19	12	-	once	TRBJ1-3	TGTGCCAGTAGCCTTTATCGGGAAACCATATATTTT	CASSLYRETIYF
TRBV9	14	TRBD1	many	TRBJ1-1	TGTGCCAGCAGCGCCCGACAGGGGGCGGGAGAAGCTTTCTTT	CASSARQGAGEAFF
TRBV25-1	16	-	many	TRBJ1-2	TGTGCCAGCAGTGAATATGGTACAGCCGAGAACTATGGCTACACCTTC	CASSEYGTAENYGYTF
TRBV2	14	-	many	TRBJ1-5	TGTGCCAGCAGCAGGACGGGCAGCAATCAGCCCCAGCATTTT	CASSRTGSNQPQHF
TRBV20-1	15	-	-	TRBJ2-3	TGCAGTGCCCCGGGGGGCCCCAGCCCCACAGATACGCAGTATTTT	CSAPGGPSPTDTQYF
TRBV7-8	15	-	-	TRBJ1-5	TGTGCCAGCAGCTTAACGACAGTTAGCAATCAGCCCCAGCATTTT	CASSLTTVSNQPQHF
TRBV6-2/TRBV6-3	16	-	few	TRBJ2-1	TGTGCCAGCAGAATTGGGGGATGGGGTTCCTACAATGAGCAGTTCTTC	CASRIGGWGSYNEQFF
TRBV28	17	-	-	TRBJ1-3	TGTGCCAGCAGTCTGAAGGTCAGGCTTCCCTCTGGAAACACCATATATTTT	CASSLKVRLPSGNTIYF
TRBV12-3/TRBV12-4	11	-	many	TRBJ1-1	TGTGCCAGCAGAGGGCGGGGAGAAGCTTTCTTT	CASRGRGEAFF
TRBV2	16	-	medium-sized	TRBJ2-5	TGTGCCAGCAGTGATAAGCGGTCAGTGGCCCAAGAGACCCAGTACTTC	CASSDKRSVAQETQYF
TRBV18	13	-	many	TRBJ1-2	TGTGCCAGCTCACCACCGGGGGGCTATGGCTACACCTTC	CASSPPGGYGYTF
TRBV7-9	14	-	-	TRBJ1-3	TGTGCCAGCAGCCCCGGGTTCTCTGGAAACACCATATATTTT	CASSPGFSGNTIYF
TRBV27	18	TRBD2	many	TRBJ2-1	TGTGCCAGCAGGCCGGGACTAGCGGGAGTGTTGGGTGGCAATGAGCAGTTCTTC	CASRPGLAGVLGGNEQFF
TRBV7-2	14	-	many	TRBJ1-3	TGTGCCAGCAGCCGGACGAGGGCTGGAAACACCATATATTTT	CASSRTRAGNTIYF
TRBV12-1	16	-	few	TRBJ2-7	TGTGCCAGCAGCTTCCTAGCGGGAGGGAAGTCCTACGAGCAGTACTTC	CASSFLAGGKSYEQYF
TRBV2	15	-	many	TRBJ1-6	TGTGCCAGCAGTGAAATCGGGAGGGAAGGTTCACCCCTCCACTTT	CASSEIGREGSPLHF
TRBV7-9	16	TRBD1	few	TRBJ1-4	TGTGCCAGCAGCTTATACAGGGGTATCACTAATGAAAAACTGTTTTTT	CASSLYRGITNEKLFF
TRBV12-3/TRBV12-4	14	-	few	TRBJ1-1	TGTGCCAGCAGCTCGAGGGGGATGAACACTGAAGCTTTCTTT	CASSSRGMNTEAFF
TRBV24-1	12	-	many	TRBJ1-2	TGTGCCACCAGTAGCGAGTCCTATGGCTACACCTTC	CATSSESYGYTF
TRBV5-1	15	TRBD2	many	TRBJ2-5	TGCGCCAGCAGCTTGACAGCGGGGAAAAAGGAGACCCAGTACTTC	CASSLTAGKKETQYF
TRBV7-9	13	-	many	TRBJ2-3	TGTGCCAGCAGTGCGGGGTTTCCAGATACGCAGTATTTT	CASSAGFPDTQYF
TRBV28	15	TRBD1	many	TRBJ1-1	TGTGCCAGCAGCCTGACAGGGCCTAGGAGCACTGAAGCTTTCTTT	CASSLTGPRSTEAFF
TRBV19	17	-	many	TRBJ2-3	TGTGCCAGTAGTACACGCCGGGACCTAGCCGGCACAGATACGCAGTATTTT	CASSTRRDLAGTDTQYF
TRBV20-1	16	-	many	TRBJ1-6	TGCAGTGCTAGACCGAGTGGGGGGCGTAGTAATTCACCCCTCCACTTT	CSARPSGGRSNSPLHF
TRBV5-6	14	TRBD1	many	TRBJ2-5	TGTGCCAGCAGCCCAACAGGGGACGGGGAGACCCAGTACTTC	CASSPTGDGETQYF
TRBV18	16	-	few	TRBJ1-2	TGTGCCAGCTCACCACCGGCCCAGGCAGGGGACTATGGCTACACCTTC	CASSPPAQAGDYGYTF
TRBV5-1	14	-	few	TRBJ1-1	TGCGCCAGCAGCTTGTGGAACAGGGACACTGAAGCTTTCTTT	CASSLWNRDTEAFF
TRBV4-2	15	-	few	TRBJ2-7	TGTGCCAGCAGCCAATTGATCACGGGATCCCACGAGCAGTACTTC	CASSQLITGSHEQYF
TRBV6-2/TRBV6-3	14	-	-	TRBJ2-7	TGTGCCAGCAGTTCGGCTAGAATTGGCTACGAGCAGTACTTC	CASSSARIGYEQYF
TRBV10-3	15	-	-	TRBJ2-3	TGTGCCACAGGGGGGCGCGGGGGAGATACAGATACGCAGTATTTT	CATGGRGGDTDTQYF
TRBV19	16	TRBD1	-	TRBJ2-2	TGTGCCAGTAGTATGGAGGGTCAGGGGGCCCTCGGGGAGCTGTTTTTT	CASSMEGQGALGELFF
TRBV7-9	16	TRBD1	-	TRBJ2-1	TGTGCCAGCAGCCCACTACAGGGGGCCTCCTACAGTGAGCAGTTCTTC	CASSPLQGASYSEQFF
TRBV5-1	15	TRBD2	few	TRBJ2-3	TGCGCCAGCAGCCCAATAGCGGGAAACACAGATACGCAGTATTTT	CASSPIAGNTDTQYF
TRBV20-1	16	TRBD2	many	TRBJ2-1	TGCAGTGCTAGAGCGGTCGGCGGGGGGTTCGACAATGAGCAGTTCTTC	CSARAVGGGFDNEQFF
TRBV3-1	12	-	many	TRBJ1-1	TGTGCCAGCAGCCAAGGGTACACTGAAGCTTTCTTT	CASSQGYTEAFF
TRBV5-1	15	-	many	TRBJ2-2	TGCGCCAGCAGCTTGGACCCACAGGGATCCGGGGAGCTGTTTTTT	CASSLDPQGSGELFF
TRBV20-1	16	-	many	TRBJ2-3	TGCAGTGCTAGATACGACTACGGCATCGACACAGATACGCAGTATTTT	CSARYDYGIDTDTQYF
TRBV7-3	15	TRBD2	-	TRBJ2-1	TGTGCCAGCAGCCCTCGGACTAGCGGATCCAATGAGCAGTTCTTC	CASSPRTSGSNEQFF
TRBV7-9	15	TRBD2	many	TRBJ2-3	TGTGCCAGCAACCGCGGGGGGATCCTCACAGATACGCAGTATTTT	CASNRGGILTDTQYF
TRBV2	13	-	many	TRBJ1-2	TGTGCCAGCAGTGAAGTAACAGCTTATGGCTACACCTTC	CASSEVTAYGYTF
TRBV9	15	-	few	TRBJ2-3	TGTGCCAGCAGCGAAACTAGGGGTCTCACAGATACGCAGTATTTT	CASSETRGLTDTQYF
TRBV5-1	14	-	-	TRBJ2-1	TGCGCCAGCAGCTTGGGGAATAGTGGCAATGAGCAGTTCTTC	CASSLGNSGNEQFF
TRBV29-1	14	-	-	TRBJ2-3	TGCAGCGTTGAAGGGACATACGCCACAGATACGCAGTATTTT	CSVEGTYATDTQYF
TRBV28	16	TRBD2	few	TRBJ2-5	TGTGCCAGCAGCCGGACTAGCGGGAGGTTTGAGGAGACCCAGTACTTC	CASSRTSGRFEETQYF